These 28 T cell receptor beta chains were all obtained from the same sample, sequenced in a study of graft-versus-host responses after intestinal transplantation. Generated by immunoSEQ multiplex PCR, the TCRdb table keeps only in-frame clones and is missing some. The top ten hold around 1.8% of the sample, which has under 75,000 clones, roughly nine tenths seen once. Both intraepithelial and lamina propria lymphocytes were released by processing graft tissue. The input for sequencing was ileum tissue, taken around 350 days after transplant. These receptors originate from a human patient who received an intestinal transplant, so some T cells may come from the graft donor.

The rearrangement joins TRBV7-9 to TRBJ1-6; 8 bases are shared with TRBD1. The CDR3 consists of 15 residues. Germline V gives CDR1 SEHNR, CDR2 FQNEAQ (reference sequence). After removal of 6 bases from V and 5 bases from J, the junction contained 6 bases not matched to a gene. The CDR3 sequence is CASRPGQGHNSPLHF. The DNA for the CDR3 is TGTGCCAGCAGACCCGGACAGGGACATAATTCACCCCTCCACTTT.

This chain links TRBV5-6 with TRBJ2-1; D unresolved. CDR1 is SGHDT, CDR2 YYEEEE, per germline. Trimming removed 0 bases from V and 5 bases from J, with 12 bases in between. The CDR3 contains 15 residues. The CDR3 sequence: CASSLGVNFNNEQFF. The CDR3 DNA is TGTGCCAGCAGCTTGGGGGTAAACTTCAACAATGAGCAGTTCTTC.

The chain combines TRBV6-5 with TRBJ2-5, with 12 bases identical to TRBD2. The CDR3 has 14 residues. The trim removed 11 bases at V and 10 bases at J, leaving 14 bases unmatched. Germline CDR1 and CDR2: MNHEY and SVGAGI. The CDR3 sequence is CASFSGLAGDYQYF. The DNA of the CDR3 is TGTGCCTCCTTCTCGGGACTAGCGGGCGACTACCAGTACTTC.

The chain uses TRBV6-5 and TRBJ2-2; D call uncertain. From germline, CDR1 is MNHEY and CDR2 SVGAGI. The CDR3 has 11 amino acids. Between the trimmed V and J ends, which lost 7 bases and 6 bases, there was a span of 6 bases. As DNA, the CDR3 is TGTGCCAGCATCTACGCCGGGGAGCTGTTTTTT. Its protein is CASIYAGELFF.

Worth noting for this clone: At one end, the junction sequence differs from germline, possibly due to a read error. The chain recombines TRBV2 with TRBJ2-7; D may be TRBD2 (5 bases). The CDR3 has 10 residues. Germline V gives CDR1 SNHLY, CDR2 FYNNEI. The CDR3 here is CASASGFRGF. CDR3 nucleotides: TGTGCCAGCGCGTCCGGCTTCCGGGGCTTC.

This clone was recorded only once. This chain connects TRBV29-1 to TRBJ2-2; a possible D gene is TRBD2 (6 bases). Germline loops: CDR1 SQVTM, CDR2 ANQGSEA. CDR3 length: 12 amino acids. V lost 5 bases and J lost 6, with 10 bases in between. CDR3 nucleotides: TGCAGCGTTCATGGGGGGTCCGGGGAGCTGTTTTTT. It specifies CSVHGGSGELFF.

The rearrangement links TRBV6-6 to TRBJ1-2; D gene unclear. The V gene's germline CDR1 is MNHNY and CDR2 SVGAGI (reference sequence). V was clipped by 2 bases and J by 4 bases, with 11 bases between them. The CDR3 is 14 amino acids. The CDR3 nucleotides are TGTGCCAGCAGTTACGATCAGGCAGCCTATGGCTACACCTTC. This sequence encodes CASSYDQAAYGYTF.

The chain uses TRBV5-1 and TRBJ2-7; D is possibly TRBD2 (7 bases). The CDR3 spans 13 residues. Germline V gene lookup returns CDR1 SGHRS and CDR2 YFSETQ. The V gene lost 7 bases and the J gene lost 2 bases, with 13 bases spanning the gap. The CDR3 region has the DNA TGCGCCAGCCGGTGGGGGGGCACCTACGAGCAGTACTTC. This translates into CASRWGGTYEQYF. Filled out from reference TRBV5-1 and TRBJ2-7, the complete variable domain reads KAGVTQTPRYLIKTRGQQVTLSCSPISGHRSVSWYQQTPGQGLQFLFEYFSETQRNKGNFPGRFSGRQFSNSRSEMNVSTLELGDSALYLCASRWGGTYEQYFGPGTRLTVT.

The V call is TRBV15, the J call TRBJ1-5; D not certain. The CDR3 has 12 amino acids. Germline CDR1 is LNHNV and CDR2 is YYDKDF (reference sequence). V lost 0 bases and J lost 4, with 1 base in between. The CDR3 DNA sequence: TGTGCCACCAGCAGAGATAATCAGCCCCAGCATTTT. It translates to CATSRDNQPQHF.

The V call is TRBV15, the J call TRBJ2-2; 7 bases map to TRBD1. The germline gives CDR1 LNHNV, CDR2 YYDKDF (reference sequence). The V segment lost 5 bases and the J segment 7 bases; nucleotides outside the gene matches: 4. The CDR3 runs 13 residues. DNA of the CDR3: TGTGCCACCAGCGGTGACAGGGTCGGGGAGCTGTTTTTT. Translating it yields CATSGDRVGELFF.

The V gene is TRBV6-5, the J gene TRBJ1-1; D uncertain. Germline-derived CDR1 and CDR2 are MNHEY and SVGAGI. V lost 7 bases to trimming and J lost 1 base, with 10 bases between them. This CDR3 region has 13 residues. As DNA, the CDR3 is TGTGCCAGCAACGGGCAGGCGAACACTGAAGCTTTCTTT. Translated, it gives CASNGQANTEAFF.

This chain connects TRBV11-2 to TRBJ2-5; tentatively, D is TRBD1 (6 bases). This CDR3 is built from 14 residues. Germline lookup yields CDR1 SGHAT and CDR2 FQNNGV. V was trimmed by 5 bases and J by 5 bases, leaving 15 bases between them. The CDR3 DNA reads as TGTGCCAGCAGCCAGAACAGGGTCGGGGAGACCCAGTACTTC. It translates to CASSQNRVGETQYF.

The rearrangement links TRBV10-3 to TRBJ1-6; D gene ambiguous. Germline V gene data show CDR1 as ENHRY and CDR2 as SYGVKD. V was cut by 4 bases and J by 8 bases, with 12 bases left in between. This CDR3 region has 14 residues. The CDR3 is CAISGVGSDSPLHF. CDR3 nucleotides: TGTGCCATCAGTGGGGTGGGGAGTGATTCACCCCTCCACTTT.

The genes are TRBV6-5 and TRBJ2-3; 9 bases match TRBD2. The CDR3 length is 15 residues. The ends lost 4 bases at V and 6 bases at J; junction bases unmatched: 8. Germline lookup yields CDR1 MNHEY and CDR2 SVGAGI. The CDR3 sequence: CASSFSGGVADTQYF. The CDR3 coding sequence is TGTGCCAGCAGTTTTAGCGGGGGTGTAGCGGATACGCAGTATTTT.

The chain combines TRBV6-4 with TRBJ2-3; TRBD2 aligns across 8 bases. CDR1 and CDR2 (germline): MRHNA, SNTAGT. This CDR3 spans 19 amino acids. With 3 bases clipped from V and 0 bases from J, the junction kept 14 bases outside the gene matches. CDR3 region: CASSDPLRRGASSTDTQYF. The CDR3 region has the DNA TGTGCCAGCAGTGATCCCCTACGGCGGGGGGCCTCTAGCACAGATACGCAGTATTTT.

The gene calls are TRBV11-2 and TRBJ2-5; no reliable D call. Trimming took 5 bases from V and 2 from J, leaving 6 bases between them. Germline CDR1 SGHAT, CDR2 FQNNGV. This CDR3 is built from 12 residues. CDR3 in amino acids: CASSLVQETQYF. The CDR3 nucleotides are TGTGCCAGCAGCCTTGTACAAGAGACCCAGTACTTC.

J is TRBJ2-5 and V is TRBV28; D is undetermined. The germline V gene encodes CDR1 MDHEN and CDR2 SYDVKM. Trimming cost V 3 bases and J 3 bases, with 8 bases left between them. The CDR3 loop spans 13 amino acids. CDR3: CASSFIREETQYF. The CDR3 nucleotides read TGTGCCAGCAGTTTTATACGAGAAGAGACCCAGTACTTC.

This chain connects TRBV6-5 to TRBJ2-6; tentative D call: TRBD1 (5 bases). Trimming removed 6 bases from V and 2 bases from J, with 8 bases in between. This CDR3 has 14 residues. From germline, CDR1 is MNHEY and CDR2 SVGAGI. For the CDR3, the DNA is TGTGCCAGCAGCTGGGGCACTGGGGCCAACGTCCTGACTTTC. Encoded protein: CASSWGTGANVLTF.

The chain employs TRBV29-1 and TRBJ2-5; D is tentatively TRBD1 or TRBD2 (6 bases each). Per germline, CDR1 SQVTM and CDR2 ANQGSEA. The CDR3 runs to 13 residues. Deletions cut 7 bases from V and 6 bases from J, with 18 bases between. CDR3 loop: CSAHHRGDQTQYF. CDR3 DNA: TGCAGCGCACATCATAGGGGGGACCAGACCCAGTACTTC.

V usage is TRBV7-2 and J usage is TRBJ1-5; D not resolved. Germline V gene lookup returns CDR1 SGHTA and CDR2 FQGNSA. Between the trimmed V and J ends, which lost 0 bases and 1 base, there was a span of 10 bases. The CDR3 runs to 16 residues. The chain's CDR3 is CASSLAWGRSNQPQHF. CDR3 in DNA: TGTGCCAGCAGCTTAGCGTGGGGTCGGAGCAATCAGCCCCAGCATTTT. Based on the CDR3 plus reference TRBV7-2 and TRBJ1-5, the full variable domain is GAGVSQSPSNKVTEKGKDVELRCDPISGHTALYWYRQSLGQGLEFLIYFQGNSAPDKSGLPSDRFSAERTGGSVSTLTIQRTQQEDSAVYLCASSLAWGRSNQPQHFGDGTRLSIL.

The CDR3 region is CASSLGGANQPQHF. In nucleotides, the CDR3 is TGTGCCAGCAGCTTGGGAGGTGCCAATCAGCCCCAGCATTTT. The rearrangement joins TRBV5-4 to TRBJ1-5, with D unresolved. The CDR3 has 14 amino acids. Germline V gene lookup returns CDR1 SGHNT and CDR2 YYREEE (reference sequence). Trimming cost V 0 bases and J 3 bases, with 7 bases left between them.

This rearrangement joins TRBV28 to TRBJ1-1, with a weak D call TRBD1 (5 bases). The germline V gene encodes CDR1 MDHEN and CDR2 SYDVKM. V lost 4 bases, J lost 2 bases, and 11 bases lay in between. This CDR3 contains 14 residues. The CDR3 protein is CASSSATGNTEAFF. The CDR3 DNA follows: TGTGCCAGCAGTTCAGCTACAGGTAACACTGAAGCTTTCTTT.

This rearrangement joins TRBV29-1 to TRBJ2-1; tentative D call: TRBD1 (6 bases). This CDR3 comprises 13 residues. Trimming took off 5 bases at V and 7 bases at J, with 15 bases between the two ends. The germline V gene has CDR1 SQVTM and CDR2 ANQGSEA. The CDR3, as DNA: TGCAGCGTTAGGCGGGCAGGGGAAAATGAGCAGTTCTTC. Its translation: CSVRRAGENEQFF.

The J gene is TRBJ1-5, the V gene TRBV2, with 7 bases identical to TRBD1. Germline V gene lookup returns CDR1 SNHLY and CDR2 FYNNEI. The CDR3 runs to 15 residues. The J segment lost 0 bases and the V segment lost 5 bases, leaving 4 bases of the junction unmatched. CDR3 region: CASSRDSLSNQPQHF. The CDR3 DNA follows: TGTGCCAGCAGTCGGGACAGCCTTAGCAATCAGCCCCAGCATTTT. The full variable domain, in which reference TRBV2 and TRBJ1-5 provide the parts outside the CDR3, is EPEVTQTPSHQVTQMGQEVILRCVPISNHLYFYWYRQILGQKVEFLVSFYNNEISEKSEIFDDQFSVERPDGSNFTLKIRSTKLEDSAMYFCASSRDSLSNQPQHFGDGTRLSIL.

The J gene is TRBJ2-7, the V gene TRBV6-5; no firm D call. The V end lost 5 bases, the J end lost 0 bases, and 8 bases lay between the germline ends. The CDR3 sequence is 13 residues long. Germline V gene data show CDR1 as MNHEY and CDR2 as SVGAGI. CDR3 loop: CASSPVDSYEQYF. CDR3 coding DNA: TGTGCCAGCAGTCCGGTTGACTCCTACGAGCAGTACTTC.

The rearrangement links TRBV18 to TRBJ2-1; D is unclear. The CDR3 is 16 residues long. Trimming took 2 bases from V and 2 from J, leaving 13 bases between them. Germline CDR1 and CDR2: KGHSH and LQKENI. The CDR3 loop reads CASSPSARLAYNEQFF. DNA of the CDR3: TGTGCCAGCTCACCAAGCGCCCGGTTAGCCTACAATGAGCAGTTCTTC.

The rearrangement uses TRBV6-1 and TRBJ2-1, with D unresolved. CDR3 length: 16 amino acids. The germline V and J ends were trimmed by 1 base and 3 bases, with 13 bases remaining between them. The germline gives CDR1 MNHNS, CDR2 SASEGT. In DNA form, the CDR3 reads TGTGCCAGCAGTGAAGGTCGTTGGCGCTTCTACAATGAGCAGTTCTTC. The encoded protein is CASSEGRWRFYNEQFF.

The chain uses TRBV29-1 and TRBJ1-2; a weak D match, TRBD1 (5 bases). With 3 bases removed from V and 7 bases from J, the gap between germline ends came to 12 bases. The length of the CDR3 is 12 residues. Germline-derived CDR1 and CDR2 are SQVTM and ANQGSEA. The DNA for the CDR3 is TGCAGCGTTGATTGGGAGGGGCGTGGCTACACCTTC. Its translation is CSVDWEGRGYTF.